One and the same sample provided the 2 T cell receptor beta chains below, sequenced in a study of T cell responses to AZD1222 COVID-19 vaccine. TCRdb keeps only in-frame clones here, not all; method: immunoSEQ multiplex PCR. The table lists about 93,000 clones, over 85% of them singletons. The sample consisted of peripheral blood, taken on day 0 of MenACWY control vaccination. These receptors all come from an adult in good health.

The rearrangement uses TRBV9 and TRBJ2-7; 7 bases fit TRBD2. Trimming cost V 6 bases and J 2 bases; bases outside gene matches: 8. Germline loops: CDR1 SGDLS, CDR2 YYNGEE. The length of the CDR3 is 14 residues. CDR3 amino acids: CASTGGTITYEQYF. The CDR3 DNA follows: TGTGCCAGCACCGGGGGGACTATAACCTACGAGCAGTACTTC. The full variable domain, its missing parts supplied by reference TRBV9 and TRBJ2-7, is DSGVTQTPKHLITATGQRVTLRCSPRSGDLSVYWYQQSLDQGLQFLIQYYNGEERAKGNILERFSAQQFPDLHSELNLSSLELGDSALYFCASTGGTITYEQYFGPGTRLTVT.

This clone has more than one count but fewer than ten. The V call is TRBV9, the J call TRBJ2-7; D is ambiguous. The CDR3 runs to 14 residues. CDR1 is SGDLS, CDR2 YYNGEE, per germline. Trimming shortened V by 0 bases and J by 0 bases, and 7 bases separated the two germline ends. The CDR3 coding sequence is TGTGCCAGCAGCGTAGGGTACGACTCCTACGAGCAGTACTTC. This encodes CASSVGYDSYEQYF. Supplemented by reference TRBV9 and TRBJ2-7, the full variable domain reads DSGVTQTPKHLITATGQRVTLRCSPRSGDLSVYWYQQSLDQGLQFLIQYYNGEERAKGNILERFSAQQFPDLHSELNLSSLELGDSALYFCASSVGYDSYEQYFGPGTRLTVT.